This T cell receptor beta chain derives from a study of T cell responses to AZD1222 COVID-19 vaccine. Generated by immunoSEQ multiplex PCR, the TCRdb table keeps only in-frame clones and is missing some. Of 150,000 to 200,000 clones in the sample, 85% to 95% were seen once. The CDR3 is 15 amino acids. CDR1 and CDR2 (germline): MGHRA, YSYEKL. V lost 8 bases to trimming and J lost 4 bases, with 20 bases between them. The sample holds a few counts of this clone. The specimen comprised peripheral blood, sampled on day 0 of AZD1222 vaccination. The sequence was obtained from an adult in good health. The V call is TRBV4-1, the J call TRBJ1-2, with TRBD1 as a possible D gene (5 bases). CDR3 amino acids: CASWSSGYEGYGYTF. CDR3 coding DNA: TGCGCCAGCTGGAGCTCAGGGTATGAAGGCTATGGCTACACCTTC.